The 9 T cell receptor beta chains reported below all come from one sample, sequenced in a study of cytomegalovirus exposure and HLA in healthy donors. Vbeta (60) and Jbeta (13) primers were used in the PCR. TCRdb's table, derived via immunoSEQ multiplex PCR, lists solely in-frame clones and lacks some. The repertoire holds some 150,000 clones, over 60% seen once, with roughly 0.7% in the top ten. The sample consisted of PBMCs. These receptors all stem from a male donor in good health and CMV-seronegative.

V usage is TRBV4-2 and J usage is TRBJ1-2; possible D gene TRBD1, 5 bases. The CDR3 runs to 17 residues. V was pared by 0 bases and J by 0 bases, with 14 bases between. Per the germline V gene, CDR1 is LGHNA and CDR2 is YNFKEQ. The CDR3 is CASSQERGSRANYGYTF. The CDR3 region has the DNA TGTGCCAGCAGCCAAGAAAGGGGCAGCCGCGCTAACTATGGCTACACCTTC.

This chain joins TRBV30 and TRBJ2-1; 7 bases line up with TRBD2. CDR3 length: 15 amino acids. The J segment lost 4 bases and the V segment lost 5 bases, leaving 11 bases of the junction unmatched. Germline V lookup: CDR1 GTSNPN, CDR2 SVGIG (reference sequence). The CDR3 region is CAWAGRAGPYNEQFF. In DNA, the CDR3 is TGTGCCTGGGCGGGGAGGGCAGGACCATACAATGAGCAGTTCTTC.

A few counts support this clone. The genes are TRBV1 and TRBJ2-2; the table gives TRBD2 as D, unverified against the DNA. TRBV1 counts as a pseudogene. The CDR3 loop spans 17 amino acids. CDR3 region: CTSSQSCLAGETGELFF. The DNA of the CDR3 is TGCACCAGCAGCCAGTCTTGTTTAGCGGGGGAGACCGGGGAGCTGTTTTTT.

The CDR3 is CASSLAPGNQPQHF. The CDR3 coding sequence is TGCGCCAGCAGCTTGGCCCCAGGGAATCAGCCCCAGCATTTT. V is TRBV5-1 and J is TRBJ1-5; TRBD1 might be the D (5 bases). The V end was cut by 0 bases, the J end by 4 bases, with 8 bases between. The CDR3 is 14 amino acids. CDR1 SGHRS and CDR2 YFSETQ come from the germline V gene. Full variable domain (remainder filled in from reference TRBV5-1 and TRBJ1-5): KAGVTQTPRYLIKTRGQQVTLSCSPISGHRSVSWYQQTPGQGLQFLFEYFSETQRNKGNFPGRFSGRQFSNSRSEMNVSTLELGDSALYLCASSLAPGNQPQHFGDGTRLSIL.

The genes are TRBV15 and TRBJ2-1; 10 positions match TRBD2. The J segment lost 6 bases and the V segment lost 1 base, leaving 6 bases of the junction unmatched. CDR3 length: 16 amino acids. Germline-derived CDR1 and CDR2 are LNHNV and YYDKDF (reference sequence). The CDR3 DNA reads TGTGCCACCAGCAGAGGGGGAAGCGGGAGGGCCAATGAGCAGTTCTTC. Its translation: CATSRGGSGRANEQFF.

This chain joins TRBV9 and TRBJ2-2; D unresolved. The germline V and J ends were trimmed by 0 bases and 4 bases, with 13 bases remaining between them. Germline V gene sequence: CDR1 SGDLS, CDR2 YYNGEE. The CDR3 extends over 16 amino acids. CDR3 in amino acids: CASSVDFKPGTGELFF. As DNA, the CDR3 is TGTGCCAGCAGCGTAGATTTTAAGCCGGGCACCGGGGAGCTGTTTTTT.

V is TRBV11-1 and J is TRBJ1-2, with 8 bases aligning to TRBD1. Germline loops: CDR1 SGHAT, CDR2 FQDESV (reference sequence). With V trimmed by 5 bases and J by 3 bases, 2 bases remained unmatched. The CDR3 runs 13 residues. CDR3 in amino acids: CASSLDRDYGYTF. The CDR3 DNA sequence: TGTGCCAGCAGCCTGGACAGGGACTATGGCTACACCTTC. Full variable domain (rest looked up from reference TRBV11-1 and TRBJ1-2): EAEVAQSPRYKITEKSQAVAFWCDPISGHATLYWYRQILGQGPELLVQFQDESVVDDSQLPKDRFSAERLKGVDSTLKIQPAELGDSAMYLCASSLDRDYGYTFGSGTRLTVV.

The chain has TRBV10-1 and TRBJ2-6; D possibly corresponds to TRBD1 (6 bases). This CDR3 has 14 residues. V dropped 5 bases and J dropped 2 bases, with 7 bases sitting between them. The germline gives CDR1 WNHNN, CDR2 SYGVQD (reference sequence). In DNA form, the CDR3 reads TGCGCCAGCAGTTCAGGGGCTGGGGCCAACGTCCTGACTTTC. As protein: CASSSGAGANVLTF.

The J gene is TRBJ1-4, the V gene TRBV30; 11 bases agree with TRBD1. The CDR3 runs to 14 residues. J gave up 8 bases and V 5 bases, and 7 bases lay outside the gene matches. Germline V lookup: CDR1 GTSNPN, CDR2 SVGIG (reference sequence). DNA of the CDR3: TGTGCCTGGGGTTCCGGACAGGGGGCAGAAAAACTGTTTTTT. Protein sequence: CAWGSGQGAEKLFF.